The 17 T cell receptor beta chains given below trace back to one sample, sequenced in a study of cytomegalovirus exposure and HLA in healthy donors. The PCR was carried out with 60 Vbeta primers and 13 Jbeta primers. Data came from immunoSEQ multiplex PCR; TCRdb stores just in-frame clones and leaves some out. This repertoire shows 150,000 or so clones, 78% found once; its top ten account for 1.3% to 1.5%. Specimen: PBMCs. The receptors derive from a female donor in good health and CMV-seronegative.

This clone was recorded once. The chain carries TRBV28 and TRBJ2-2; D is perhaps TRBD2 (6 bases). Trimming took off 3 bases at V and 13 bases at J, with 15 bases between the two ends. Germline CDR1 is MDHEN and CDR2 is SYDVKM. This CDR3 region has 13 residues. In DNA form, the CDR3 reads TGTGCCAGCAGTTTCGGGGGTTTTCACAGGCTGTTTTTT. This codes for CASSFGGFHRLFF.

The genes are TRBV5-5 and TRBJ2-2; 10 bases match TRBD1. The CDR3 extends over 15 amino acids. CDR1 is SGHKS and CDR2 is YYEKEE in the germline V gene (reference sequence). The V and J ends lost 4 bases and 5 bases, in that order; junction bases with no gene match: 5. The CDR3 here is CASSHGQGETGELFF. The CDR3 DNA sequence: TGTGCCAGCAGCCACGGACAGGGGGAAACCGGGGAGCTGTTTTTT.

The chain couples TRBV28 to TRBJ2-2; unclear D gene. The CDR3 sequence is 15 residues long. Trimming pared 6 bases from V and 0 bases from J, leaving 11 bases between. Germline V gene lookup returns CDR1 MDHEN and CDR2 SYDVKM. In DNA, the CDR3 is TGTGCCAGCAGCTCCGCCAGCGCGAACACCGGGGAGCTGTTTTTT. It translates to CASSSASANTGELFF.

The sample holds one count of this clone. CDR3 amino acids: CASSLIGEGSPLHF. The CDR3 DNA reads TGTGCCAGCAGTTTAATTGGGGAGGGTTCACCCCTCCACTTT. V usage is TRBV27 and J usage is TRBJ1-6; D unclear. Germline CDR1 and CDR2: MNHEY and SMNVEV (reference sequence). Trimming stripped 2 bases from V and 9 bases from J, with 11 bases between. CDR3 length: 14 residues.

The CDR3 loop reads CASTFRIVAGNTGELFF. CDR3 DNA sequence: TGTGCCAGCACCTTCAGGATAGTAGCGGGAAACACCGGGGAGCTGTTTTTT. V usage is TRBV7-8 and J usage is TRBJ2-2; 8 positions agree with TRBD2. Germline V gene lookup returns CDR1 SGHVS and CDR2 FQNEAQ. The CDR3 totals 17 residues. V lost 7 bases and J lost 2; bases outside the gene matches: 12.

The table lists this clone with a few counts. The chain links TRBV12-5 to TRBJ2-7; D may be TRBD1 (5 bases). V lost 4 bases to trimming and J lost 0 bases, with 13 bases between them. CDR3 length equals 15 residues. CDR1 is LGHNT and CDR2 is FRNRAP in the germline V gene. The CDR3 bases are TGTGCTAGTGGTTGGTCTACAGGTTTCTCCTACGAGCAGTACTTC. Translation: CASGWSTGFSYEQYF.

This chain uses TRBV5-1 with TRBJ1-1, with TRBD1 matching over 9 bases. The CDR3 sequence is 13 residues long. V trimming: 7 bases; J trimming: 1 base; junction bases outside the gene matches: 2. Germline V gene data show CDR1 as SGHRS and CDR2 as YFSETQ. Here the CDR3 DNA reads TGCGCCAGCGGGACAGGGTCGAACACTGAAGCTTTCTTT. This codes for CASGTGSNTEAFF.

This clone was seen once. V gene TRBV5-1 combines with J gene TRBJ2-3, with TRBD2 matching over 14 bases. Germline V gives CDR1 SGHRS, CDR2 YFSETQ. CDR3 length equals 15 residues. V shed 5 bases and J 7 bases; nucleotides not matched to a gene: 6. CDR3 nucleotides: TGCGCCAGCAGTTTAGGGACTAGCGGGAGTTATACGCAGTATTTT. This gives the protein CASSLGTSGSYTQYF.

The chain links TRBV27 to TRBJ2-1; the D gene is possibly TRBD2 (5 bases). Looked up from germline, CDR1 is MNHEY and CDR2 is SMNVEV (reference sequence). The length of the CDR3 is 14 residues. V lost 6 bases and J 10 bases, leaving 19 bases between the germline ends. CDR3 coding DNA: TGTGCCAGCAGGCCACTCGAGATAGCGCACGAGCAGTTCTTC. Translation: CASRPLEIAHEQFF.

This chain uses TRBV4-3 with TRBJ1-2, with D unresolved. The CDR3 runs 14 residues. Trimming left V 0 bases short and J 0 bases short, with 5 bases between. Germline V gene lookup returns CDR1 LGHNA and CDR2 YSLEER. The CDR3 sequence is CASSQDSANYGYTF. CDR3 DNA sequence: TGCGCCAGCAGCCAAGATTCCGCTAACTATGGCTACACCTTC.

Here the CDR3 DNA reads TGTGCCAGCAGCTCAACGACAGGATTAAACTATGGCTACACCTTC. Protein sequence: CASSSTTGLNYGYTF. The V call is TRBV11-2, the J call TRBJ1-2, with D possibly being TRBD1 (6 bases). The CDR3 is 15 amino acids. V was cut by 4 bases and J by 2 bases, with 14 bases left in between. Germline CDR1 is SGHAT and CDR2 is FQNNGV.

This clone was seen only a few times. The rearrangement uses TRBV30 and TRBJ2-7; TRBD1 matches at 8 bases. V was clipped by 0 bases and J by 3 bases; unmatched bases: 4. The CDR3 length is 14 residues. CDR1 GTSNPN and CDR2 SVGIG come from the germline V gene (reference sequence). CDR3 residues: CAWSVGTGGYEQYF. The CDR3 DNA reads TGTGCCTGGAGTGTAGGGACAGGAGGCTACGAGCAGTACTTC.

The J gene is TRBJ1-1, the V gene TRBV15, with TRBD1 matching over 10 bases. CDR3 length: 16 residues. V shed 1 base, J shed 4 bases, and the junction held 6 bases outside the gene matches. Germline lookup yields CDR1 LNHNV and CDR2 YYDKDF (reference sequence). The CDR3 protein is CATSRGQTGGGTEAFF. The CDR3 DNA follows: TGTGCCACCAGCAGAGGTCAGACAGGGGGCGGCACTGAAGCTTTCTTT.

A few counts support this clone. The genes are TRBV7-3 and TRBJ2-5; D might be TRBD2 (6 bases). The CDR3 has 15 residues. The V gene's germline CDR1 is SGHTA and CDR2 FQGTGA. V was cut by 1 base and J by 3 bases, with 12 bases left in between. CDR3 protein: CASSLNGGTEETQYF. The CDR3 DNA is TGTGCCAGCAGCTTAAACGGAGGGACTGAAGAGACCCAGTACTTC. Combining the CDR3 with reference TRBV7-3 and TRBJ2-5 gives the whole variable domain GAGVSQTPSNKVTEKGKYVELRCDPISGHTALYWYRQSLGQGPEFLIYFQGTGAADDSGLPNDRFFAVRPEGSVSTLKIQRTERGDSAVYLCASSLNGGTEETQYFGPGTRLLVL.

The V call is TRBV7-6, the J call TRBJ1-4, with D possibly matching TRBD1 (5 bases). Germline V gene sequence: CDR1 SGHVS, CDR2 FNYEAQ. CDR3 size: 15 residues. V lost 3 bases, J lost 8 bases, and 16 bases lay in between. CDR3 sequence reads: CASSFGDRSGEKLFF. CDR3 bases: TGTGCCAGCAGCTTCGGCGACCGATCAGGGGAAAAACTGTTTTTT. The variable domain in full, with the rest retrieved from reference TRBV7-6 and TRBJ1-4, is GAGVSQSPRYKVTKRGQDVALRCDPISGHVSLYWYRQALGQGPEFLTYFNYEAQQDKSGLPNDRFSAERPEGSISTLTIQRTEQRDSAMYRCASSFGDRSGEKLFFGSGTQLSVL.

This clone has a single count. The chain couples TRBV7-2 to TRBJ2-1; 11 nucleotides agree with TRBD2. The CDR3 loop spans 15 amino acids. Trimming took 5 bases from V and 7 from J; bases not matched to a gene: 7. CDR1 and CDR2 from the germline V gene are SGHTA and FQGNSA. CDR3 DNA sequence: TGTGCCAGCAGCCTGCGGACTAGCGGGTGGAATGAGCAGTTCTTC. Translated, it gives CASSLRTSGWNEQFF.

This chain links TRBV19 with TRBJ1-5; maybe TRBD1 (5 bases). The CDR3 runs 15 residues. CDR1 and CDR2 from the germline V gene are LNHDA and SQIVND (reference sequence). V was shortened by 6 bases and J by 0 bases, with 12 bases between the two germline ends. The CDR3 DNA is TGTGCCAGTAGATATGGACACATTAGCAATCAGCCCCAGCATTTT. Amino acid sequence: CASRYGHISNQPQHF. Full variable domain (missing parts from reference TRBV19 and TRBJ1-5): DGGITQSPKYLFRKEGQNVTLSCEQNLNHDAMYWYRQDPGQGLRLIYYSQIVNDFQKGDIAEGYSVSREKKESFPLTVTSAQKNPTAFYLCASRYGHISNQPQHFGDGTRLSIL.